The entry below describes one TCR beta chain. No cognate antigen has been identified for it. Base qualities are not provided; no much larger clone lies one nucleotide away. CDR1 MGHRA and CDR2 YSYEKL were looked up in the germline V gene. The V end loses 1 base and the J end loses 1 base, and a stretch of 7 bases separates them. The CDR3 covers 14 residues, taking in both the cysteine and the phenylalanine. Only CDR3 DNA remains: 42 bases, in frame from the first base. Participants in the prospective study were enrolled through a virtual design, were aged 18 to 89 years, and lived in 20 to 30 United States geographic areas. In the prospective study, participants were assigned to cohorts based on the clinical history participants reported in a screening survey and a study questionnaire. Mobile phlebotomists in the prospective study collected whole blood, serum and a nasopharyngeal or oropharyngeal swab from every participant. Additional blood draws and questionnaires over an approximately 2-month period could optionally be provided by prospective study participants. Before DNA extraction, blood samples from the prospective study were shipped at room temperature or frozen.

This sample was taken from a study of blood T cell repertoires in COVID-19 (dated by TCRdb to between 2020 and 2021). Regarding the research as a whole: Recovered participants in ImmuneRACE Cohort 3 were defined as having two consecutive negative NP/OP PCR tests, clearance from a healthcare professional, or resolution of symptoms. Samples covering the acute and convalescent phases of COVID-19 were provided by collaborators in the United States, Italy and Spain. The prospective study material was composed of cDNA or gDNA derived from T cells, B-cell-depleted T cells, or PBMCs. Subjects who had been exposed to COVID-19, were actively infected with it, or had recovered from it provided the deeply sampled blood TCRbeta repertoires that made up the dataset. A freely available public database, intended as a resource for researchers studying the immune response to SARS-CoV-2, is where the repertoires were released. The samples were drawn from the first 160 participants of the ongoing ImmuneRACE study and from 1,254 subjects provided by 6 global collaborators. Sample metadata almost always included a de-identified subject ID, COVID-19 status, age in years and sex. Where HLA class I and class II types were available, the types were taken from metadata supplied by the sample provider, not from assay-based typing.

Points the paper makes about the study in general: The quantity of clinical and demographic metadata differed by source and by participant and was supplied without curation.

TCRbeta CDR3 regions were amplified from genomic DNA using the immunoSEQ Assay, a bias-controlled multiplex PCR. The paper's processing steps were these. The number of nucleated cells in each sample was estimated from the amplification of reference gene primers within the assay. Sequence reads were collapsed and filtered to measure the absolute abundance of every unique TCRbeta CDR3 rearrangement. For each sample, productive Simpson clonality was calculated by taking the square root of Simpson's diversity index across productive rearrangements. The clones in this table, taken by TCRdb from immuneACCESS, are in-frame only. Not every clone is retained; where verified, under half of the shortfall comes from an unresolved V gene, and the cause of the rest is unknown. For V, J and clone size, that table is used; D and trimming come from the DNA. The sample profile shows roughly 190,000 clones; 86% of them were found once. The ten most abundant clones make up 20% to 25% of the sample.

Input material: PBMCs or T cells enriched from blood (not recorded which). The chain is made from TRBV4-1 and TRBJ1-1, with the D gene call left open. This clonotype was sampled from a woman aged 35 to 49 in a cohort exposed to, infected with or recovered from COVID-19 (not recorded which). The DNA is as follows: TGCGCCAGCAGCCAAGTAGTTTCGAACACTGAAGCTTTCTTT. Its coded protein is CASSQVVSNTEAFF.